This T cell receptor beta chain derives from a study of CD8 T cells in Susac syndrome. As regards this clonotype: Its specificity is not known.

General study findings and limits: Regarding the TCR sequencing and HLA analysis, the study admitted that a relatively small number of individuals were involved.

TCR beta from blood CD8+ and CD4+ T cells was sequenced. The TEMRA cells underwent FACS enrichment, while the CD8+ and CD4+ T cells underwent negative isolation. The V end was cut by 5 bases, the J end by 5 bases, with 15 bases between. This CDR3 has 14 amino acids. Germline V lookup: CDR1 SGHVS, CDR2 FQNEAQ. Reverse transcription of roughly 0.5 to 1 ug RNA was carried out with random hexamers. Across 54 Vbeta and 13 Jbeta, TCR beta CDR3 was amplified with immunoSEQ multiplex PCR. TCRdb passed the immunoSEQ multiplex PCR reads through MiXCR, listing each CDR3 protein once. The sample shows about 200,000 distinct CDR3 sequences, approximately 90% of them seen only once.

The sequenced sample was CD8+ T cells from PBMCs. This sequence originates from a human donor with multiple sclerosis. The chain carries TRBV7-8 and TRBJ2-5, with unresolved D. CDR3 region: CASSISGNGETQYF. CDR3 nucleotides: TGTGCCAGCAGCATTTCTGGTAACGGGGAGACCCAGTACTTC.